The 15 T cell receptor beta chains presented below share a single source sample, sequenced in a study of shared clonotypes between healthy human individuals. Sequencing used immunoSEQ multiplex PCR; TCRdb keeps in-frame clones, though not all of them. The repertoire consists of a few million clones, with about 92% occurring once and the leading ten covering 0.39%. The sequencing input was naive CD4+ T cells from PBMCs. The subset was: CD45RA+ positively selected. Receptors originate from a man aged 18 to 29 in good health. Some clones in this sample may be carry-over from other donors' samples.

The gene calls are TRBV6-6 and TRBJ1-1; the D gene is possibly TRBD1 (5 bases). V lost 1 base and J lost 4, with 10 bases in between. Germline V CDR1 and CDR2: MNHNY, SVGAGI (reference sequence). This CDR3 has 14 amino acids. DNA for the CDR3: TGTGCCAGCAGTTACTTCAAGGGGAGCACTGAAGCTTTCTTT. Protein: CASSYFKGSTEAFF.

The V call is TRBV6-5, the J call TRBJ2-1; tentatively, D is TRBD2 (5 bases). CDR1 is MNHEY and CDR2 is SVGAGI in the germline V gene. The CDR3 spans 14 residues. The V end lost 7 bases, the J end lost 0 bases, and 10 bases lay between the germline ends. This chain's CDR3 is CASTYGNSYNEQFF. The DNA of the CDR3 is TGTGCCAGCACGTACGGGAACTCCTACAATGAGCAGTTCTTC.

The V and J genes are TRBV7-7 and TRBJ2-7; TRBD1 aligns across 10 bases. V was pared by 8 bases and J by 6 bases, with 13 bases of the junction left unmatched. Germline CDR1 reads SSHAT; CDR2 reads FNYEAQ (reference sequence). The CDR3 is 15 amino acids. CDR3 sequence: CASYSPGQGYCEQYF. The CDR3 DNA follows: TGTGCCAGCTATTCACCGGGACAGGGGTATTGCGAGCAGTACTTC.

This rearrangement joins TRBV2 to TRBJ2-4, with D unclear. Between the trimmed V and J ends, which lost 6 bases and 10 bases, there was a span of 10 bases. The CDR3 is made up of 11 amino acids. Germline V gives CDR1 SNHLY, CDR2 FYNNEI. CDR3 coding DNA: TGTGCCAGCAGCGATATAGGGATTCAGTACTTC. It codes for CASSDIGIQYF. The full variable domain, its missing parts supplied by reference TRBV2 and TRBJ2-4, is EPEVTQTPSHQVTQMGQEVILRCVPISNHLYFYWYRQILGQKVEFLVSFYNNEISEKSEIFDDQFSVERPDGSNFTLKIRSTKLEDSAMYFCASSDIGIQYFGAGTRLSVL.

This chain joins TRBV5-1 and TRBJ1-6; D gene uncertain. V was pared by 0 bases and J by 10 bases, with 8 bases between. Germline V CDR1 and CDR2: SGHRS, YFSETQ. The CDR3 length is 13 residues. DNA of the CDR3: TGCGCCAGCAGCTTGGCCAAGGGATCACCCCTCCACTTT. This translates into CASSLAKGSPLHF.

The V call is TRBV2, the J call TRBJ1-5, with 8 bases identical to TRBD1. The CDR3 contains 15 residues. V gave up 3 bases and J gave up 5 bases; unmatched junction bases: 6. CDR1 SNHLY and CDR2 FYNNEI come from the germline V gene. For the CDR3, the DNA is TGTGCCAGCAGTGAGTACAGGGGGATGGATCAGCCCCAGCATTTT. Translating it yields CASSEYRGMDQPQHF.

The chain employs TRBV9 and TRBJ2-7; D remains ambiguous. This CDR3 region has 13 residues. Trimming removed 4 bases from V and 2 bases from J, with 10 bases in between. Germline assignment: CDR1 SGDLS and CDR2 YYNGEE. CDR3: CASSPDIPYEQYF. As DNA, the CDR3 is TGTGCCAGCAGCCCCGACATTCCCTACGAGCAGTACTTC.

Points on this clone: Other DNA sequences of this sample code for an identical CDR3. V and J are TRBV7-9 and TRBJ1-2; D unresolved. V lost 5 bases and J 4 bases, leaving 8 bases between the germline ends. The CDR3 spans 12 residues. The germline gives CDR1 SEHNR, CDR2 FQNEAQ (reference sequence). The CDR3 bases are TGTGCCAGCAGCCCGGGAAGCTATGGCTACACCTTC. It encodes CASSPGSYGYTF.

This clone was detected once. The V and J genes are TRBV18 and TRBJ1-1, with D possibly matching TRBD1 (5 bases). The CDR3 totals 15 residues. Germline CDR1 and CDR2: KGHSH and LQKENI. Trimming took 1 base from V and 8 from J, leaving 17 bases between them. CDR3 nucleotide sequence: TGTGCCAGCTCACCACGGCGGCAGGGTCTTGCCGAAGCTTTCTTT. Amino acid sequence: CASSPRRQGLAEAFF.

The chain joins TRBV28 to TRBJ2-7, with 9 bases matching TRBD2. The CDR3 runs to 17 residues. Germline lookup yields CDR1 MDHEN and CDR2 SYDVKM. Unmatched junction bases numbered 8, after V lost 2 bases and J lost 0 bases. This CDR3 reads CASSLTSGPNYSYEQYF. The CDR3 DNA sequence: TGTGCCAGCAGTTTAACTAGCGGGCCCAATTACTCCTACGAGCAGTACTTC.

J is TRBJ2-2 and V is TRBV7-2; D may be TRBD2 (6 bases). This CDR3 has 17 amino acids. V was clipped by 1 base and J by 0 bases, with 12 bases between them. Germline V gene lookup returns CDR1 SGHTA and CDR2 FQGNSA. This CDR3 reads CASSLVRGGANTGELFF. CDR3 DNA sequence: TGTGCCAGCAGCTTAGTCCGGGGAGGCGCGAACACCGGGGAGCTGTTTTTT.

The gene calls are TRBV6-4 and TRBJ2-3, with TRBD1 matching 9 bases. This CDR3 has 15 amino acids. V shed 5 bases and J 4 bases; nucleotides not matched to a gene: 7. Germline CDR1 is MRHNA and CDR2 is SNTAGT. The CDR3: CASSTYRGPADTQYF. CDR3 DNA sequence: TGTGCCAGCAGTACCTACAGGGGGCCGGCAGATACGCAGTATTTT.

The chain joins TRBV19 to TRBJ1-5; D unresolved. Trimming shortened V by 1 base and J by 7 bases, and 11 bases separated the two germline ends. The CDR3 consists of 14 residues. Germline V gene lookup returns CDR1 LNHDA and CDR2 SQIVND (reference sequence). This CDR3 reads CASSIGRVGQPQHF. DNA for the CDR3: TGTGCCAGTAGTATAGGGAGGGTAGGGCAGCCCCAGCATTTT.

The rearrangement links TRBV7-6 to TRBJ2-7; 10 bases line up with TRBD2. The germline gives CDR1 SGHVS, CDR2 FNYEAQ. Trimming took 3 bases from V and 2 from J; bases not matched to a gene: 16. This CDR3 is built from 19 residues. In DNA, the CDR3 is TGTGCCAGCAGCTTCACCCCGCCGTGGGGTAGCGGGAGGACCTACGAGCAGTACTTC. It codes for CASSFTPPWGSGRTYEQYF. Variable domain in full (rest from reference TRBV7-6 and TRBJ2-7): GAGVSQSPRYKVTKRGQDVALRCDPISGHVSLYWYRQALGQGPEFLTYFNYEAQQDKSGLPNDRFSAERPEGSISTLTIQRTEQRDSAMYRCASSFTPPWGSGRTYEQYFGPGTRLTVT.

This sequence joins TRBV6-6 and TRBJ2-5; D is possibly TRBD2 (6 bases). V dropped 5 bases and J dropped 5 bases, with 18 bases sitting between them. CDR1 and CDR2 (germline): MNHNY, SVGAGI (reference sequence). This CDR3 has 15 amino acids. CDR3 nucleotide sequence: TGTGCCAGCAGTAGCCCAGGGCCCCGGGGGGAGACCCAGTACTTC. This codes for CASSSPGPRGETQYF.